This TCR beta chain was sequenced for a study of response to subunit inactivated influenza vaccine. Study findings and constraints: New T cells are recruited in small numbers by each seasonal influenza vaccination, according to the authors' suggestion.

TCRdb analysed the RT-PCR reads with MiXCR anew, one entry per CDR3 protein. The table includes about 650,000 distinct CDR3 sequences, 15% to 18% detected once. As to this clonotype: Its antigen is undetermined.

This clonotype originated in a man over 45 who received an inactivated influenza vaccine. Here the sequenced sample was PBMCs from blood, taken 12 days after vaccination.

The CDR3: CASIPSSGRVQQYF. The CDR3, as DNA: TGTGCCAGCATCCCATCTAGCGGGAGGGTCCAGCAGTACTTC. The chain joins TRBV6-1 to TRBJ2-7, with 12 bases matching TRBD2. The CDR3 is 14 residues long. Germline V gives CDR1 MNHNS, CDR2 SASEGT. V lost 7 bases to trimming and J lost 8 bases; unmatched junction nucleotides: 9.